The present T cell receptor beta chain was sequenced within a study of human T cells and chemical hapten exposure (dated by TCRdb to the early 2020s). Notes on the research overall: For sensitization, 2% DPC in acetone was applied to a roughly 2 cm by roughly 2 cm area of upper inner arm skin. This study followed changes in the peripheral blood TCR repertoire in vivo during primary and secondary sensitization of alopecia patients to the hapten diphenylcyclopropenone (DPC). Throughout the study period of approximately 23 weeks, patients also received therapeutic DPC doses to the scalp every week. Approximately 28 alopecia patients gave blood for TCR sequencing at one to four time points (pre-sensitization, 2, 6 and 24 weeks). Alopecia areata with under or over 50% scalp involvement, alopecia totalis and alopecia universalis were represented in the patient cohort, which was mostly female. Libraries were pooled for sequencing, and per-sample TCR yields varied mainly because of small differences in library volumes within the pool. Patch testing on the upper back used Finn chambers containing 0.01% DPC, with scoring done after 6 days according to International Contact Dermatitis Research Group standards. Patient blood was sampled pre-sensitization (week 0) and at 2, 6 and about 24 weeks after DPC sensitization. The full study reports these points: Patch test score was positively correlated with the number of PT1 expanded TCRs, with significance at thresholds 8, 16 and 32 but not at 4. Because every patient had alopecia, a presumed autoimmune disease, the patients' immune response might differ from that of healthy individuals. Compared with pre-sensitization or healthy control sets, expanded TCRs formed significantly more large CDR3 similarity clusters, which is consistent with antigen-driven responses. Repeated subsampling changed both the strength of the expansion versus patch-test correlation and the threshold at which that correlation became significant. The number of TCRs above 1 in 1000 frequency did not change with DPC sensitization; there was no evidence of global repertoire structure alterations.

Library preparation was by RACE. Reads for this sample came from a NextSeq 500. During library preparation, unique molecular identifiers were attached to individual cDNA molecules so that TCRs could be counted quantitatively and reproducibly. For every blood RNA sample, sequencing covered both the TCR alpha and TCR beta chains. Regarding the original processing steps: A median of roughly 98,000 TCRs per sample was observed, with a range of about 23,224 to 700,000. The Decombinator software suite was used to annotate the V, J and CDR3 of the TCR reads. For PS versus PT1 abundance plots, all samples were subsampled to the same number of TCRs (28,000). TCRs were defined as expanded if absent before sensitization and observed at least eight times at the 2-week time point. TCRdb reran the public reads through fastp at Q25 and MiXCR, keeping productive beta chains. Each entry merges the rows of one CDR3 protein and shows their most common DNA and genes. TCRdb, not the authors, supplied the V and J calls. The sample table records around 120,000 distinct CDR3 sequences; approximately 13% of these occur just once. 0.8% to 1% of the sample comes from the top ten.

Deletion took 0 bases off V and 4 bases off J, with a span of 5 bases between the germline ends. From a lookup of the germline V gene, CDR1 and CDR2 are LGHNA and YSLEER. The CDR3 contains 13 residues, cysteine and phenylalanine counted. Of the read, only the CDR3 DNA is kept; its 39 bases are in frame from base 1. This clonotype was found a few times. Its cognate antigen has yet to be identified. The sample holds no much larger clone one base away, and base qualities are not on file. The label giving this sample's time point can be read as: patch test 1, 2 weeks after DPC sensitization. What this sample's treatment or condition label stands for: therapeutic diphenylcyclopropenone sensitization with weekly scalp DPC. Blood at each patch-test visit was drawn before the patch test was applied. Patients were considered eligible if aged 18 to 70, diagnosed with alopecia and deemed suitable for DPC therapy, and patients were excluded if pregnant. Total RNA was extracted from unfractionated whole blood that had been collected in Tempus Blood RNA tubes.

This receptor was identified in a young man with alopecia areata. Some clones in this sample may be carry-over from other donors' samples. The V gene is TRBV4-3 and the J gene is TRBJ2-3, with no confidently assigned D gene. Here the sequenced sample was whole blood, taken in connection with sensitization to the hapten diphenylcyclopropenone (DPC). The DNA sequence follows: TGCGCCAGCAGCCAAGAAACCCCAGATACGCAGTATTTT. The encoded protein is CASSQETPDTQYF.